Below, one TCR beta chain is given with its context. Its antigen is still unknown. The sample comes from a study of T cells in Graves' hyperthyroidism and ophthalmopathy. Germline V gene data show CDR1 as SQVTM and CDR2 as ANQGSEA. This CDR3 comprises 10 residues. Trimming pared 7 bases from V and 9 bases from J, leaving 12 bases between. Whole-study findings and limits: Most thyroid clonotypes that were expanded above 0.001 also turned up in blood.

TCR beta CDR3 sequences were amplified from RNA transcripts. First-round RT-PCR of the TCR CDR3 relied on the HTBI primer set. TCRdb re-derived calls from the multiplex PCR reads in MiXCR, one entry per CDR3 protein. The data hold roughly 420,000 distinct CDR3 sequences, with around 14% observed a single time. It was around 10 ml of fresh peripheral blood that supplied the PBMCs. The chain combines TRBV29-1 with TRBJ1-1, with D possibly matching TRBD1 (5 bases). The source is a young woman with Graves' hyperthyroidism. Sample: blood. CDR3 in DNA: TGCAGCGCGGGGGGACGGAAAGCTTTCTTT. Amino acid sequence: CSAGGRKAFF.